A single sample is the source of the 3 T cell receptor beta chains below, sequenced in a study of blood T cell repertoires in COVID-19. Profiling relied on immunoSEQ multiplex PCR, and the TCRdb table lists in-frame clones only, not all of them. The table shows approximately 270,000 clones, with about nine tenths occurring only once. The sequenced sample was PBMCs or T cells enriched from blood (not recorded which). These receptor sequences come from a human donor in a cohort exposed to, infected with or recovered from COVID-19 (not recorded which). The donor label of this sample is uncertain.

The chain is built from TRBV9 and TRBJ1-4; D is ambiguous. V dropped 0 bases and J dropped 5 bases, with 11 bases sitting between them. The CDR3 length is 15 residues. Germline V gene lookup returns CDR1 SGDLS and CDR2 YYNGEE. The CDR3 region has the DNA TGTGCCAGCAGCGTAGGGACTAAAAGGAATGAAAAACTGTTTTTT. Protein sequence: CASSVGTKRNEKLFF.

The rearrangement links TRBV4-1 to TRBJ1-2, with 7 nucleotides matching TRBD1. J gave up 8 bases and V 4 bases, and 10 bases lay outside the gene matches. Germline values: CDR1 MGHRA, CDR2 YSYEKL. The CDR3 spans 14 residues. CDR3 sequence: CASSPKGAVGGYTF. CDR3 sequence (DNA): TGCGCCAGCAGCCCGAAGGGGGCGGTGGGGGGCTACACCTTC.

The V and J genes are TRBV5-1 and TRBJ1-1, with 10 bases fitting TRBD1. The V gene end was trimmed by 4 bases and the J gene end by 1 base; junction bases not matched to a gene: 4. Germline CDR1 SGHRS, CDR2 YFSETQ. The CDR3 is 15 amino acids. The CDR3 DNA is TGCGCCAGCAGCACCCGGACAGGGGGGAACACTGAAGCTTTCTTT. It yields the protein CASSTRTGGNTEAFF.